This T cell receptor (beta chain) was identified during a study of CD8 T cells in ankylosing spondylitis. Study-wide results and caveats: Made up of about eight highly homologous variants, a TCR beta motif appeared characteristic of ankylosing spondylitis blood.

Comment on this clonotype: The antigen is not known.

TCRdb re-analysed the 5' RACE reads in MiXCR, keeping a single row per CDR3 protein. The repertoire holds about 840,000 distinct CDR3 sequences, with roughly 10% as singletons. This TCR came from a male donor with ankylosing spondylitis. Sequencing input: blood, either unsorted or a sorted T cell fraction (not recorded which).

CDR3 bases: TGTGCCAGCAGTTGGACAGGGAAGACGCAGTATTTT. Residues: CASSWTGKTQYF. The chain employs TRBV6-2 or TRBV6-3 and TRBJ2-3, with 8 bases lining up with TRBD1. The CDR3 is 12 residues long. Germline CDR1 MNHEY, CDR2 SVGEGT. V lost 4 bases and J lost 9; bases outside the gene matches: 3.